The entry below describes one TCR beta chain. V was clipped by 1 base and J by 0 bases, with 14 bases between them. The CDR3 length is 16 residues. CDR1 and CDR2 from the germline V gene are SGHDT and YYEEEE. The data were taken from a study of Graves' ophthalmopathy and Graves' hyperthyroidism. Overall study: Hyperthyroidism was considered stable when no ophthalmopathy appeared within 18 months of follow-up.

Amplification of the TCR beta CDR3 regions used RNA transcripts (as template). First-round RT-PCR with HTBI primers preceded a second-round multiplex PCR. TCRdb re-derived calls from the multiplex PCR reads in MiXCR, one entry per CDR3 protein. The table lists 1 million to 1.3 million distinct CDR3 sequences, roughly 35% of them singletons. This clonotype was sampled from an adult man with Graves' hyperthyroidism. The chain links TRBV5-6 to TRBJ2-7; D is perhaps TRBD1 (6 bases). Sequences were obtained from peripheral blood or thyroid tissue (not recorded which). In DNA form, the CDR3 reads TGTGCCAGCAGCTTGTCTCAGGGGACCCTCTCCTACGAGCAGTACTTC. Translated, it gives CASSLSQGTLSYEQYF.